These 5 T cell receptor beta chains share one sample of origin, sequenced in a study of control samples from healthy donors and cancer patients. Assay: immunoSEQ multiplex PCR; the TCRdb copy retains only in-frame clones and omits some. The repertoire holds 150,000 to 200,000 clones, with around 91% as singletons. The sequencing input was blood. These receptors were taken from a woman in her twenties or thirties in good health.

To note about this clone: The identical CDR3 is also encoded by other nucleotide sequences in the sample. The rearrangement links TRBV18 to TRBJ2-1; 10 bases are a match to TRBD2. The CDR3 sequence is 15 residues long. Germline CDR1 is KGHSH and CDR2 is LQKENI. The trim removed 0 bases at V and 4 bases at J, leaving 0 bases unmatched. CDR3 loop: CASSPPGLAYNEQFF. The DNA of the CDR3 is TGTGCCAGCTCACCACCGGGACTAGCGTACAATGAGCAGTTCTTC.

The genes are TRBV15 and TRBJ2-7; 8 bases match TRBD1. With V trimmed by 0 bases and J by 4 bases, 2 bases remained unmatched. The CDR3 has 14 amino acids. CDR1 is LNHNV, CDR2 YYDKDF, per germline (reference sequence). The CDR3 coding sequence is TGTGCCACCAGCAGAGATCAGGGGGCGTACGAGCAGTACTTC. The encoded protein is CATSRDQGAYEQYF.

This clone was detected a few times. V gene TRBV19 combines with J gene TRBJ2-5; 9 bases are shared with TRBD2. This CDR3 spans 14 amino acids. J was trimmed by 4 bases and V by 4 bases; bases with no gene match: 4. Germline V lookup: CDR1 LNHDA, CDR2 SQIVND (reference sequence). The CDR3 protein is CASSTAGGRETQYF. The DNA for the CDR3 is TGTGCCAGTAGTACGGCGGGGGGGCGAGAGACCCAGTACTTC.

The chain recombines TRBV4-2 with TRBJ2-6; the match to TRBD1 covers 9 bases. CDR1 and CDR2 (germline): LGHNA, YNFKEQ. The CDR3 extends over 16 amino acids. Trimming at V came to 1 base and at J to 2 bases, leaving 0 bases not matched to a gene. For the CDR3, the DNA is TGTGCCAGCAGCCAAGGACAGGGGGCTGGGGCCAACGTCCTGACTTTC. Translating it yields CASSQGQGAGANVLTF.

In its sample, this clone was seen a few times. The V and J genes are TRBV2 and TRBJ1-4; 8 nucleotides match TRBD1. The J segment lost 5 bases and the V segment lost 6 bases, leaving 5 bases of the junction unmatched. The CDR3 sequence is 14 residues long. Looked up from germline, CDR1 is SNHLY and CDR2 is FYNNEI. Here the CDR3 DNA reads TGTGCCAGCAGGTGGACAGGGTCGAATGAAAAACTGTTTTTT. Translation: CASRWTGSNEKLFF.